This TCR beta chain was found in a study of blood T cell repertoires in COVID-19. In the study overall: Samples taken during acute and convalescent COVID-19 were collected in the United States, Italy and Spain.

Libraries were prepared by immunoSEQ multiplex PCR; TCRdb keeps only in-frame clonotypes and omits some of them. Of around 100,000 clones in the sample, around 84% were seen once. Germline V gives CDR1 SGHTA, CDR2 FQGTGA. The CDR3 length is 17 residues. Trimming stripped 1 base from V and 4 bases from J, with 16 bases between. The chain links TRBV7-3 to TRBJ1-4; TRBD1 is a possible D gene (5 bases). The sequencing sample was made of peripheral blood. This receptor was obtained from a human donor in a cohort sampled during active COVID-19. CDR3 coding DNA: TGTGCCAGCAGCTTAATAGGGTCAGGGCAAGATAATGAAAAACTGTTTTTT. This sequence encodes CASSLIGSGQDNEKLFF.